This T cell receptor (beta chain) was captured in a study of T cell responses to AZD1222 COVID-19 vaccine. Using immunoSEQ multiplex PCR, the repertoire was profiled, and TCRdb retains in-frame clones only, with some absent. Of fewer than 150,000 clones in the sample, approximately 86% were seen once. Study findings and constraints: Repertoire sampling was restricted to post-peak T cell response timepoints. An increase in Spike-specific TCR breadth and depth was observed after two AZD1222 doses. White British donors predominated, females outnumbered males, and clonal diversity was possibly underestimated. Reportedly, nearly half the spike-specific TCRs target unmutated variant regions.

As regards this clone: The antigen is undetermined.

Germline assignment: CDR1 LNHDA and CDR2 SQIVND (reference sequence). The CDR3 consists of 16 residues. Deletions cut 6 bases from V and 2 bases from J, with 17 bases between. The V and J genes are TRBV19 and TRBJ1-5; possibly TRBD1 for D (6 bases). This sample comprised peripheral blood, obtained 28 days after the second AZD1222 dose. This clonotype was obtained from an adult who received the AZD1222 COVID-19 vaccine. Written as DNA, the CDR3 is TGTGCCAGTAGCCCTACAGGGTCCCTGGGCAATCAGCCCCAGCATTTT. The encoded protein is CASSPTGSLGNQPQHF. Looking up the rest from reference TRBV19 and TRBJ1-5 gives the full variable domain: DGGITQSPKYLFRKEGQNVTLSCEQNLNHDAMYWYRQDPGQGLRLIYYSQIVNDFQKGDIAEGYSVSREKKESFPLTVTSAQKNPTAFYLCASSPTGSLGNQPQHFGDGTRLSIL.